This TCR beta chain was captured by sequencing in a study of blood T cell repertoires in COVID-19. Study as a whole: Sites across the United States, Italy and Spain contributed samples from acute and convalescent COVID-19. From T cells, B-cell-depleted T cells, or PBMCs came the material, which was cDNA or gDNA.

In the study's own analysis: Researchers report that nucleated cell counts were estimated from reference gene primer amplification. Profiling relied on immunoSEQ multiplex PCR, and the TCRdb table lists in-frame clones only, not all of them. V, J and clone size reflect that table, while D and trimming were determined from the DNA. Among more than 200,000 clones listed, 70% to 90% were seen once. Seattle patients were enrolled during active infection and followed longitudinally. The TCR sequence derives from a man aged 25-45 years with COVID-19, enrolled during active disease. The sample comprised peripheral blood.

Here the CDR3 DNA reads TGTGCCAGCAGTATAGGACAGACTGAAGCTTTCTTT. It specifies CASSIGQTEAFF. The chain is built from TRBV2 and TRBJ1-1; D possibly corresponds to TRBD1 (6 bases). V dropped 5 bases and J dropped 5 bases, with 9 bases sitting between them. The CDR3 extends over 12 amino acids. The germline V gene has CDR1 SNHLY and CDR2 FYNNEI.